Listed below are T cell receptor beta chains from one sample, sequenced in a study. From the 5' RACE reads, TCRdb called clonotypes with MiXCR, one entry per CDR3 protein. The repertoire holds 5,000 or so distinct CDR3 sequences, about three quarters seen once, with roughly 3.2% in the top ten. Material: naive CD4+ T cells sorted from blood. The receptors shown here come from a female donor with breast cancer. CDR3s include the opening cysteine and the closing phenylalanine or tryptophan. Each record gives: clone size, V gene, J gene, D gene, CDR3 DNA, CDR3 protein. The D gene is left open where the match is weak. A row's size may be missing; if present it is once, few, many or a size class.

abundance: .
v_gene: TRBV9
j_gene: TRBJ2-2
d_gene: .
CDR3nt: TGTGCCAGCAGCGTACAGCAAACCGGGGAGCTGTTTTTT
CDR3aa: CASSVQQTGELFF

abundance: .
v_gene: TRBV4-2
j_gene: TRBJ2-2
d_gene: .
CDR3nt: TGTGCCAGCAGCCACACCGCCGGGGAGCTGTTTTTT
CDR3aa: CASSHTAGELFF

abundance: .
v_gene: TRBV7-2
j_gene: TRBJ2-6
d_gene: .
CDR3nt: TGTGCCAGCAGACAAGACAGCTCTGGGGCCAACGTCCTGACTTTC
CDR3aa: CASRQDSSGANVLTF

abundance: few
v_gene: TRBV7-2
j_gene: TRBJ2-5
d_gene: TRBD2
CDR3nt: TGTGCCAGCAGCTTCGGGGGGGGGCTAGGAGAGACCCAGTACTTC
CDR3aa: CASSFGGGLGETQYF

abundance: .
v_gene: TRBV7-3
j_gene: TRBJ2-3
d_gene: .
CDR3nt: TGTGCCAGCAGCTTAAATTCCATCACAGATACGCAGTATTTT
CDR3aa: CASSLNSITDTQYF

abundance: .
v_gene: TRBV9
j_gene: TRBJ2-2
d_gene: .
CDR3nt: TGTGCCAGCAGCGTTACCGGGGACACCGGGGAGCTGTTTTTT
CDR3aa: CASSVTGDTGELFF

abundance: few
v_gene: TRBV29-1
j_gene: TRBJ2-7
d_gene: .
CDR3nt: TGCAGCGTTAAGGTTTTGCACGAGCAGTACTTC
CDR3aa: CSVKVLHEQYF

abundance: .
v_gene: TRBV5-1
j_gene: TRBJ2-7
d_gene: TRBD2
CDR3nt: TGCGCCAGCAGCCCAGGAACTAGCGGGAACGGATCAAGCTCCTACGAGCAGTACTTC
CDR3aa: CASSPGTSGNGSSSYEQYF

abundance: .
v_gene: TRBV5-1
j_gene: TRBJ2-3
d_gene: .
CDR3nt: TGCGCCAGCAGCTTGAATCGGGTCACAGATACGCAGTATTTT
CDR3aa: CASSLNRVTDTQYF

abundance: .
v_gene: TRBV6-2/TRBV6-3
j_gene: TRBJ2-4
d_gene: .
CDR3nt: TGTGCCAGCAGTTCTCACTCGAGTCCGGGACAGCGGGACATTCAGTACTTC
CDR3aa: CASSSHSSPGQRDIQYF

abundance: .
v_gene: TRBV4-1
j_gene: TRBJ2-2
d_gene: .
CDR3nt: TGCGCCAGCAGCCAAGATGCCGGGGAGCTGTTTTTT
CDR3aa: CASSQDAGELFF

abundance: .
v_gene: TRBV5-1
j_gene: TRBJ2-5
d_gene: TRBD1
CDR3nt: TGCGCCAGCGGTCGAGAGACAGGGGCGTCGGAGACCCAGTACTTC
CDR3aa: CASGRETGASETQYF

abundance: few
v_gene: TRBV7-3
j_gene: TRBJ2-1
d_gene: TRBD2
CDR3nt: TGTGCCAGCAGCTCCCAGGGAGCGGGAGCCCACAATGAGCAGTTCTTC
CDR3aa: CASSSQGAGAHNEQFF

abundance: .
v_gene: TRBV12-3/TRBV12-4
j_gene: TRBJ2-7
d_gene: TRBD2
CDR3nt: TGTGCCAGCAGTCCCGGACTAGCGGGCTACGAGCAGTACTTC
CDR3aa: CASSPGLAGYEQYF

abundance: .
v_gene: TRBV4-1
j_gene: TRBJ2-3
d_gene: .
CDR3nt: TGCGCCAGCAGCCAGGAAGCCTCCGCTGGACCGAGAGATACGCAGTATTTT
CDR3aa: CASSQEASAGPRDTQYF

abundance: .
v_gene: TRBV12-3/TRBV12-4
j_gene: TRBJ2-3
d_gene: TRBD1
CDR3nt: TGTGCCAGCAGTTTAGCCCAGGGGGCACCGGTTACGCAGTATTTT
CDR3aa: CASSLAQGAPVTQYF

abundance: .
v_gene: TRBV12-3/TRBV12-4
j_gene: TRBJ2-3
d_gene: .
CDR3nt: TGTGCCAGCAGTCCCCGAGGTAATACGCAGTATTTT
CDR3aa: CASSPRGNTQYF

abundance: .
v_gene: TRBV12-3/TRBV12-4
j_gene: TRBJ2-7
d_gene: .
CDR3nt: TGTGCCAGCACTTCGACCGGGAGCTCCTACGAGCAGTACTTC
CDR3aa: CASTSTGSSYEQYF